The 32 T cell receptor beta chains below all came from one sample that was sequenced in a study of blood T cell repertoires in COVID-19. Measured with immunoSEQ multiplex PCR; TCRdb has only the in-frame clones, and not every one. The sample holds a few hundred thousand clones, approximately 87% seen once. Sequences were obtained from peripheral blood. Every receptor here comes from a woman in her fifties or sixties who had recovered from COVID-19.

CDR3: CASSLSWDRGSYNEQFF. The DNA for the CDR3 is TGCGCCAGCAGCCTATCCTGGGACAGGGGCTCCTACAATGAGCAGTTCTTC. This rearrangement joins TRBV4-1 to TRBJ2-1, with TRBD1 matching 10 bases. V lost 4 bases to trimming and J lost 0 bases; unmatched junction nucleotides: 6. Per the germline V gene, CDR1 is MGHRA and CDR2 is YSYEKL. CDR3 length equals 17 residues.

In its sample, this clone was seen many times. The gene calls are TRBV5-5 and TRBJ1-2; 8 bases line up with TRBD1. The germline CDR1 and CDR2 sequences are SGHKS and YYEKEE (reference sequence). The CDR3 is made up of 15 amino acids. The J segment lost 8 bases and the V segment lost 0 bases, leaving 9 bases of the junction unmatched. CDR3 in amino acids: CASSLASGQAGGYTF. CDR3 DNA sequence: TGTGCCAGCAGCTTGGCGTCGGGACAGGCTGGGGGCTACACCTTC.

The chain has TRBV7-8 and TRBJ2-5, with TRBD1 matching 8 bases. Germline CDR1 SGHVS, CDR2 FQNEAQ. The CDR3 is 14 residues long. Trimming removed 6 bases from V and 7 bases from J; junction bases left unmatched: 10. CDR3 loop: CASRLTAQGGTQYF. The DNA of the CDR3 is TGTGCCAGCAGACTAACCGCACAGGGGGGGACCCAGTACTTC.

The chain combines TRBV27 with TRBJ2-7; possibly TRBD2 for D (6 bases). The CDR3 has 13 residues. Germline lookup yields CDR1 MNHEY and CDR2 SMNVEV (reference sequence). V lost 5 bases and J lost 3, with 11 bases in between. The CDR3 region has the DNA TGTGCCAGCAGTGTCCGGGAGTTCTACGAGCAGTACTTC. It is translated as CASSVREFYEQYF.

The V call is TRBV10-1, the J call TRBJ2-7; 7 bases are a match to TRBD2. The CDR3 totals 14 residues. The V segment lost 4 bases and the J segment 3 bases; nucleotides outside the gene matches: 6. The germline V gene has CDR1 WNHNN and CDR2 SYGVQD (reference sequence). Written as DNA, the CDR3 is TGCGCCAGCAGTGCTAGCGGCGACGTCTACGAGCAGTACTTC. Protein product: CASSASGDVYEQYF.

The chain combines TRBV19 with TRBJ2-7; D call uncertain. V was pared by 3 bases and J by 0 bases, with 9 bases between. Germline V gene lookup returns CDR1 LNHDA and CDR2 SQIVND (reference sequence). This CDR3 is built from 14 residues. The CDR3 reads CASSIRPFSYEQYF. The CDR3 DNA follows: TGTGCCAGTAGTATTCGTCCGTTCTCCTACGAGCAGTACTTC.

This rearrangement joins TRBV7-2 to TRBJ1-1; D is perhaps TRBD1 (5 bases). Germline V gene data show CDR1 as SGHTA and CDR2 as FQGNSA. CDR3 length: 13 residues. Trimming cost V 1 base and J 6 bases, with 9 bases left between them. The chain's CDR3 is CASSLGGRAEAFF. The CDR3 nucleotides are TGTGCCAGCAGCTTAGGGGGGAGGGCTGAAGCTTTCTTT.

The chain links TRBV5-1 to TRBJ1-6; 9 bases map to TRBD1. CDR1 and CDR2 from the germline V gene are SGHRS and YFSETQ. This CDR3 spans 19 amino acids. The trim removed 3 bases at V and 7 bases at J, leaving 17 bases unmatched. CDR3 coding DNA: TGCGCCAGCAGCTACCTTAATAGCACCGGGACAGGGAAGAATTCACCCCTCCACTTT. Its translation: CASSYLNSTGTGKNSPLHF.

This chain uses TRBV5-1 with TRBJ2-2; D call uncertain. V was pared by 0 bases and J by 1 base, with 10 bases between. Germline CDR1 is SGHRS and CDR2 is YFSETQ. The CDR3 consists of 16 residues. CDR3: CASSLEPQVNTGELFF. The CDR3 DNA is TGCGCCAGCAGCTTGGAACCCCAGGTGAACACCGGGGAGCTGTTTTTT.

The J gene is TRBJ1-2, the V gene TRBV15; TRBD1 is a possible D gene (6 bases). Trimming took off 1 base at V and 7 bases at J, with 10 bases between the two ends. The germline CDR1 and CDR2 sequences are LNHNV and YYDKDF (reference sequence). CDR3 length: 13 residues. The CDR3 DNA reads TGTGCCACCAGCAGAGGGGGGGGCGTTGGCTACACCTTC. Translated, it gives CATSRGGGVGYTF. Full variable domain (rest looked up from reference TRBV15 and TRBJ1-2): DAMVIQNPRYQVTQFGKPVTLSCSQTLNHNVMYWYQQKSSQAPKLLFHYYDKDFNNEADTPDNFQSRRPNTSFCFLDIRSPGLGDTAMYLCATSRGGGVGYTFGSGTRLTVV.

The chain carries TRBV4-3 and TRBJ2-5; D may be TRBD1 (7 bases). CDR1 LGHNA and CDR2 YSLEER come from the germline V gene. The V end lost 0 bases, the J end lost 3 bases, and 14 bases lay between the germline ends. The CDR3 runs to 16 residues. As DNA, the CDR3 is TGCGCCAGCAGCCAAGATTGGACAGGAGGGGAAGAGACCCAGTACTTC. The encoded protein is CASSQDWTGGEETQYF.

This chain connects TRBV28 to TRBJ2-3, with D possibly TRBD2 on 5 matching bases. The CDR3 has 16 amino acids. Germline assignment: CDR1 MDHEN and CDR2 SYDVKM. Trimming removed 1 base from V and 2 bases from J, with 13 bases in between. In DNA form, the CDR3 reads TGTGCCAGCAGTTTATCGGGGTCGGCCTCCACAGATACGCAGTATTTT. Translation: CASSLSGSASTDTQYF.

This rearrangement joins TRBV18 to TRBJ1-6; unclear D gene. This CDR3 comprises 14 residues. V gave up 4 bases and J gave up 7 bases, with 11 bases separating them. In germline, CDR1 is KGHSH, CDR2 LQKENI. The CDR3 sequence is CASSLGGTNSPLHF. CDR3 nucleotide sequence: TGTGCCAGCTCACTCGGTGGTACCAATTCACCCCTCCACTTT.

The chain has TRBV19 and TRBJ1-5; maybe TRBD1 (6 bases). Trimming left V 5 bases short and J 10 bases short, with 24 bases between. Germline CDR1 reads LNHDA; CDR2 reads SQIVND (reference sequence). The CDR3 spans 16 residues. The CDR3 loop is CASSSQARTAILPQHF. CDR3 sequence (DNA): TGTGCCAGTAGTTCCCAAGCTCGGACAGCTATCCTACCCCAGCATTTT.

The V and J genes are TRBV30 and TRBJ1-2; 12 bases agree with TRBD1. Germline V CDR1 and CDR2: GTSNPN, SVGIG (reference sequence). The CDR3 spans 12 residues. V lost 5 bases, J lost 6 bases, and 1 base stayed unmatched. CDR3: CAWGTGGDGYTF. CDR3 bases: TGTGCCTGGGGGACAGGGGGCGATGGCTACACCTTC.

The chain recombines TRBV7-9 with TRBJ2-7; D might be TRBD1 (6 bases). The V gene lost 4 bases and the J gene lost 5 bases, with 12 bases spanning the gap. The germline V gene encodes CDR1 SEHNR and CDR2 FQNEAQ (reference sequence). The CDR3 is made up of 13 amino acids. CDR3 residues: CASSSQGLHEQYF. The CDR3 coding sequence is TGTGCCAGCAGCTCCCAGGGGCTGCACGAGCAGTACTTC.

The J gene is TRBJ1-2, the V gene TRBV6-2 or TRBV6-3; D is perhaps TRBD1 (5 bases). The V and J ends lost 5 bases and 8 bases respectively, with 15 bases between them. The germline V gene has CDR1 MNHEY and CDR2 SVGEGT. There are 13 residues in the CDR3. Here the CDR3 DNA reads TGTGCCAGCAGTAGACCAACAGGTGGAGGCTACACCTTC. This sequence encodes CASSRPTGGGYTF.

This clone was counted once. The chain joins TRBV28 to TRBJ1-2; no definite D call. The germline CDR1 and CDR2 sequences are MDHEN and SYDVKM. The length of the CDR3 is 11 residues. V shed 6 bases and J shed 6 bases, with 8 bases lying between them. CDR3 in amino acids: CASRLRDGYTF. In DNA, the CDR3 is TGTGCCAGCAGACTCCGGGATGGCTACACCTTC.

The rearrangement links TRBV10-3 to TRBJ1-3; tentatively, D is TRBD1 (6 bases). The CDR3 spans 13 residues. Looked up from germline, CDR1 is ENHRY and CDR2 is SYGVKD. Trimming left V 8 bases short and J 2 bases short, with 10 bases between. The CDR3 DNA reads TGTGCCATCGGTGGGGGGCCTGGAAACACCATATATTTT. Its translation is CAIGGGPGNTIYF.

This clone was seen a single time. CDR3 DNA: TGCGCCAGCAGCCAAGACGGGGGTTATACGCAGTATTTT. This sequence encodes CASSQDGGYTQYF. J is TRBJ2-3 and V is TRBV4-3; D might be TRBD2 (6 bases). Looked up from germline, CDR1 is LGHNA and CDR2 is YSLEER. The CDR3 runs to 13 residues. The V gene lost 0 bases and the J gene lost 7 bases, with 8 bases spanning the gap.

The CDR3 protein is CASSQGGEQPQHF. The CDR3 region has the DNA TGTGCCAGCAGTCAGGGAGGGGAACAGCCCCAGCATTTT. The chain uses TRBV7-9 and TRBJ1-5; D might be TRBD1 (5 bases). The V gene's germline CDR1 is SEHNR and CDR2 FQNEAQ (reference sequence). With 6 bases removed from V and 7 bases from J, the gap between germline ends came to 13 bases. The CDR3 extends over 13 amino acids.

V is TRBV19 and J is TRBJ1-6, with D uncertain. The CDR3 has 16 amino acids. Per germline, CDR1 LNHDA and CDR2 SQIVND (reference sequence). Trimming took 5 bases from V and 2 from J, leaving 13 bases between them. In nucleotides, the CDR3 is TGTGCCAGTAGTGAGACCGGGTTGGCCTATAATTCACCCCTCCACTTT. It encodes CASSETGLAYNSPLHF.

The J gene is TRBJ1-1, the V gene TRBV27; D unclear. Looked up from germline, CDR1 is MNHEY and CDR2 is SMNVEV (reference sequence). The CDR3 length is 15 residues. V lost 6 bases and J lost 4, with 18 bases in between. For the CDR3, the DNA is TGTGCCAGCAGCCTGCAATTGCTGTCGGGCACTGAAGCTTTCTTT. Amino acid sequence: CASSLQLLSGTEAFF.

The rearrangement joins TRBV7-3 to TRBJ2-4, with 8 bases identical to TRBD1. V was pared by 3 bases and J by 9 bases, with 1 base of the junction left unmatched. CDR1 and CDR2 from the germline V gene are SGHTA and FQGTGA. CDR3 length: 12 residues. Written as DNA, the CDR3 is TGTGCCAGCAGCTTTACAGGGGGCATTCAGTACTTC. As protein: CASSFTGGIQYF.

The genes are TRBV29-1 and TRBJ2-7, with TRBD2 matching over 7 bases. With 5 bases clipped from V and 4 bases from J, the junction kept 5 bases outside the gene matches. Germline CDR1 reads SQVTM; CDR2 reads ANQGSEA. The length of the CDR3 is 12 residues. The CDR3 sequence: CSVKLADYEQYF. The DNA of the CDR3 is TGCAGCGTTAAGCTAGCGGATTACGAGCAGTACTTC.

This clone was seen just once. The chain carries TRBV19 and TRBJ2-7; 12 bases are a match to TRBD2. CDR3 size: 14 residues. Germline CDR1 is LNHDA and CDR2 is SQIVND (reference sequence). The ends lost 7 bases at V and 2 bases at J; junction bases unmatched: 3. CDR3 in DNA: TGTGCCAGTACCAGGACTAGCGGGGCCTACGAGCAGTACTTC. This translates into CASTRTSGAYEQYF.

This rearrangement joins TRBV5-6 to TRBJ2-1, with 7 bases matching TRBD1. Germline loops: CDR1 SGHDT, CDR2 YYEEEE. V lost 1 base and J lost 6; bases outside the gene matches: 7. The CDR3 runs to 15 residues. CDR3 protein: CASSLLDRTINEQFF. As DNA, the CDR3 is TGTGCCAGCAGCTTGTTGGACAGGACAATCAATGAGCAGTTCTTC. Full variable domain (rest looked up from reference TRBV5-6 and TRBJ2-1): DAGVTQSPTHLIKTRGQQVTLRCSPKSGHDTVSWYQQALGQGPQFIFQYYEEEERQRGNFPDRFSGHQFPNYSSELNVNALLLGDSALYLCASSLLDRTINEQFFGPGTRLTVL.

V and J are TRBV9 and TRBJ1-1, with 7 bases fitting TRBD1. With 3 bases clipped from V and 2 bases from J, the junction kept 7 bases outside the gene matches. The CDR3 is 15 amino acids. CDR1 and CDR2 (germline): SGDLS, YYNGEE. CDR3 nucleotide sequence: TGTGCCAGCAGCGCTACCAACAGGGGCAACACTGAAGCTTTCTTT. Residues: CASSATNRGNTEAFF. Full variable domain (rest looked up from reference TRBV9 and TRBJ1-1): DSGVTQTPKHLITATGQRVTLRCSPRSGDLSVYWYQQSLDQGLQFLIQYYNGEERAKGNILERFSAQQFPDLHSELNLSSLELGDSALYFCASSATNRGNTEAFFGQGTRLTVV.

The chain recombines TRBV4-1 with TRBJ1-2; 8 bases are shared with TRBD1. Trimming removed 6 bases from V and 5 bases from J; junction bases left unmatched: 5. The CDR3 sequence is 13 residues long. Germline-derived CDR1 and CDR2 are MGHRA and YSYEKL. CDR3 sequence (DNA): TGCGCCAGCAGTCGAAGACAGGGGTATGGCTACACCTTC. Translated: CASSRRQGYGYTF.

The rearrangement links TRBV29-1 to TRBJ2-5; D might be TRBD1 (6 bases). The V gene's germline CDR1 is SQVTM and CDR2 ANQGSEA. The CDR3 runs 13 residues. CDR3 in DNA: TGCAGGGCAGGGGCCGCAGCACAAGAGACCCAGTACTTC. Translated, it gives CRAGAAAQETQYF.

The rearrangement joins TRBV3-1 (or the pseudogene TRBV3-2) to TRBJ1-2, with 7 bases that match TRBD1. Germline V gene sequence: CDR1 LGHDT, CDR2 YNNKEL (reference sequence). This CDR3 comprises 15 residues. With 3 bases clipped from V and 7 bases from J, the junction kept 11 bases outside the gene matches. CDR3 protein: CASSHGTARLGGYTF. The CDR3 DNA reads as TGTGCCAGCAGCCATGGGACAGCTAGATTGGGTGGCTACACCTTC.

With regard to this clone: The same CDR3 arises from other DNA sequences in this sample as well. V gene TRBV5-8 combines with J gene TRBJ1-2, with 10 bases identical to TRBD1. From germline, CDR1 is SGHTS and CDR2 YDEGEE. The CDR3 contains 15 residues. The junction had 6 bases not matched to a gene; V was cut back by 2 bases and J by 5 bases. For the CDR3, the DNA is TGTGCCAGCAGCTTCAGACAGGGGGCGTTTTATGGCTACACCTTC. It translates to CASSFRQGAFYGYTF.